This T cell receptor beta chain came from a study of T cells in Graves' hyperthyroidism and ophthalmopathy. Researchers defined stable Graves' hyperthyroidism as no ophthalmopathy progression within 18 months. Subjects aged 18 to 65 presented with newly diagnosed hyperthyroidism of less than 2 months' duration. Pregnant or lactating patients were excluded, as were those with uncontrolled infection or other autoimmune disease. RNA transcripts provided the source from which TCR beta CDR3 regions were amplified. Initially, a first-round RT-PCR of the TCR CDR3 employed the HTBI primer set. Using its own MiXCR run on the multiplex PCR reads, TCRdb lists one record per CDR3 protein. This sample carries a few hundred thousand distinct CDR3 sequences, roughly 46% of them seen once, and the ten largest clones take around 7.7%. About this clonotype itself: Its antigen is not known.

Study-wide points: Using 13 V-J features, a model discriminated ophthalmopathy from stable hyperthyroidism.

Input material: peripheral blood or thyroid tissue (not recorded which). The receptor's source is a woman under 30 with Graves' hyperthyroidism.

CDR3: CASSPFSGELFF. The CDR3, as DNA: TGTGCCAGCAGCCCTTTTAGCGGGGAGCTGTTTTTT. The rearrangement links TRBV7-2 to TRBJ2-2; D is unclear. Trimming left V 5 bases short and J 7 bases short, with 8 bases between. The CDR3 sequence is 12 residues long. CDR1 is SGHTA and CDR2 is FQGNSA in the germline V gene. The full variable domain, completed using reference TRBV7-2 and TRBJ2-2, is GAGVSQSPSNKVTEKGKDVELRCDPISGHTALYWYRQSLGQGLEFLIYFQGNSAPDKSGLPSDRFSAERTGGSVSTLTIQRTQQEDSAVYLCASSPFSGELFFGEGSRLTVL.